This T cell receptor beta chain was sequenced in a study of T cells after yellow fever vaccination. Trimming pared 6 bases from V and 3 bases from J, leaving 11 bases between. The CDR3 runs 14 residues. Germline V gene data show CDR1 as MNHNS and CDR2 as SASEGT. UMIs were added to TCR cDNA along with a universal primer site when it was made by 5'RACE template switching. MiXCR, run by TCRdb on the 5' RACE reads, gives a single entry per CDR3 protein. Among 300,000 to 400,000 distinct CDR3 sequences listed, 8% to 9.5% were seen once. This clonotype was counted between two and nine times. V gene TRBV6-1 combines with J gene TRBJ2-2, with D unclear. The sample here was PBMCs, taken 45 days after the first yellow fever vaccination. The sequence was collected from a man aged 18 to 29 who received the YFV17D yellow fever vaccine. CDR3 coding DNA: TGTGCCAGCAGACCCTTTAAGTACACCGGGGAGCTGTTTTTT. Amino acids: CASRPFKYTGELFF.